This T cell receptor beta chain was sequenced during a study of tumor-infiltrating lymphocytes in primary liver carcinoma (dated by TCRdb to 2015 to 2018). A note on the overall study: Of the five patients, three men and two women aged 30 to 69 years, four had hepatocellular carcinoma and one had combined HCC and intrahepatic cholangiocarcinoma. Each sample produced roughly 3.65 to 8 million productive TCRbeta reads, and read depth showed no significant difference between tissue types. To link TCRbeta repertoire diversity with the local molecular phenotype, the 25 or so tumor region samples were profiled using Agilent mRNA microarrays. Repertoires from technical replicates were highly reproducible, with mean shared-clone rates roughly 0.89 and correlation coefficients above 0.98. The five patients had tumors of stage T1-T3 N0M0, with maximum diameters ranging from roughly 4.2 to 11 cm. Across five regions of each liver tumor, along with adjacent normal tissue and blood, the study brought together TCRbeta repertoire sequencing, expression microarrays and whole-exome sequencing. A total of roughly 35 specimens from 5 patients went through TCRbeta repertoire sequencing, namely 25 tumor regions, 5 adjacent noncancerous liver tissues and 5 peripheral blood samples. Overall results and qualifications from the work: Only about 7.5-24% of top clones were found in all five regions of a tumor, suggesting spatial heterogeneity of tumor-infiltrating T cells. Only the TCR beta chain was sequenced, so true repertoire diversity is likely underestimated because unpaired alpha chains were not captured. The study included only four to six patients, and the authors note findings should be validated in a larger study. The top 250 clones accounted for a significantly greater share of the repertoire in tumors than in blood (p = 0.039). Pairs of tumor regions showed greater repertoire overlap (mean about 35%) than tumor-adjacent pairs (roughly 17%) or tumor-blood pairs (roughly 15%), which is consistent with antigen-driven expansion. Comparison of CD4+ and CD8+ T cell repertoires was precluded by the use of bulk unsorted samples.

In the case of this clonotype: Which antigen it targets is not known. No base qualities exist here, and no much larger clone lies one base off it.

Without any cell sorting, total RNA and DNA were extracted together from around 18-30 mg of bulk tissue using the AllPrep DNA/RNA mini kit. Between November 2015 and March 2016, roughly five patients in China with histopathologically diagnosed primary liver carcinoma had surgical resection. At the time of sampling, the patients were treatment-naive and had chronic HBV infection. Each tumor was sampled at five spatially separated regions: the superior, inferior, left-lateral and right-lateral poles and the tumor centre. According to histology, viable tumor cells made up more than 75% of every tumor sample. Fresh tumor and adjacent tissue pieces were bisected; one half was stored in RNAlater at -80°C, the other sent for histology. Using a constant-region primer and ProtoScript II reverse transcriptase, TCRbeta-specific cDNA was reverse-transcribed from around 500 ng total RNA. Construction of the TCRbeta libraries relied on three nested rounds of multiplex PCR, following a slightly modified ARM-PCR procedure. Sample barcodes and Illumina adapters were added in a final 25-cycle PCR using Deep VentR polymerase. Before sequencing, amplicons of 200-500 bp were purified from gel using a QIAquick gel extraction kit. The TCRbeta amplicons were sequenced with 250-bp paired-end reads on an Illumina HiSeq 2500. In the original analysis: Trimmomatic v0.33 was used to quality-trim the reads, and FLASH v1.2.11 was used to merge paired reads so that full CDR3 sequences could be recovered. V, D and J germline segments were assigned to the rearranged TCRbeta sequences using MiGEC v1.2.1b. Clonotype statistics and Shannon-Wiener diversity indices were computed with VDJtools v1.0.0. To reduce sampling bias, subsequent analyses other than the diversity analysis used only the 250 most abundant clonotypes in each sample. TCRdb ran its own pipeline on the public reads, namely fastp trimming at Q25 and MiXCR clone calling, and kept in-frame beta chains. Entries are consolidated by CDR3 protein sequence, retaining the most common genes and DNA. The authors' filters were not applied to this entry. This sample lists about 48,000 distinct CDR3 sequences; about 70% were detected once. 25% to 30% of the sample comes from the top ten.

This TCR derives from a man aged 35-49 years with primary liver carcinoma and hepatitis B virus infection. Material for sequencing was liver tumor tissue from sampling region 3. The meaning of the sample's cell subset or site label: tumor region T3, left-lateral pole.

In nucleotide form, the sequence is TGTGCCAGCAGCTTATGGACTACGAAGGATACGCAGTATTTT. Translation gives CASSLWTTKDTQYF. The chain employs TRBV11-2 and TRBJ2-3; a weak D assignment points to TRBD2 (6 bases agree). Based on the germline V gene, the CDR1 and CDR2 sequences are SGHAT and FQNNGV. V is cut by 2 bases and J by 6 bases, and the space between the germline ends is 12 bases. Including cysteine and phenylalanine, the CDR3 has 14 amino acids. Just the 42-base CDR3 DNA is kept, in frame starting at base 1.